This T cell receptor (beta chain) comes out of a study of early T cells in non-severe SARS-CoV-2 infection. General study findings and limits: VDJdb matches were skewed toward anti-spike CD8 T cell responses.

In its sample, this clonotype was seen many times. Its antigen remains unknown. Molecules of cDNA were individually given unique molecular identifiers that were attached to them. TCRdb fed the 5' RACE reads into MiXCR, producing one record per CDR3 protein. The data show about 39,000 distinct CDR3 sequences, with roughly 6% seen just once and 4% to 5.5% held by the top ten. The J segment lost 2 bases and the V segment lost 5 bases, leaving 3 bases of the junction unmatched. This CDR3 has 14 residues. The V gene's germline CDR1 is ENHRY and CDR2 SYGVKD. This clonotype originated in an adult who was a healthcare worker with PCR-confirmed SARS-CoV-2 infection or an uninfected control (not recorded which). The sample here was whole blood, taken at baseline. J is TRBJ2-7 and V is TRBV10-3, with 10 bases lining up with TRBD2. In nucleotides, the CDR3 is TGTGCCATCAGTCAGGGGACTAGCGCCTACGAGCAGTACTTC. As protein: CAISQGTSAYEQYF.